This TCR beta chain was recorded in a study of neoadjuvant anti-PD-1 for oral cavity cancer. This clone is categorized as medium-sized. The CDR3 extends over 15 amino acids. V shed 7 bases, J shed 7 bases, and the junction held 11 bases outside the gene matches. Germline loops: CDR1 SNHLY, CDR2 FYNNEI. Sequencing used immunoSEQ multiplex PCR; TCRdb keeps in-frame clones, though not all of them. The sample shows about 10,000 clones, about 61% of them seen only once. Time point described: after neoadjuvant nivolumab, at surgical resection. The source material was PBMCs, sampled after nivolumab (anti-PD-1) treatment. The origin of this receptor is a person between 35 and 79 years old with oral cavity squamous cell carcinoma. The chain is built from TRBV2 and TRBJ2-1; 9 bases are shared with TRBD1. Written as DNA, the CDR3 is TGTGCCAGCAAATTCGTCCCGGGACAGGGTAATGAGCAGTTCTTC. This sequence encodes CASKFVPGQGNEQFF.